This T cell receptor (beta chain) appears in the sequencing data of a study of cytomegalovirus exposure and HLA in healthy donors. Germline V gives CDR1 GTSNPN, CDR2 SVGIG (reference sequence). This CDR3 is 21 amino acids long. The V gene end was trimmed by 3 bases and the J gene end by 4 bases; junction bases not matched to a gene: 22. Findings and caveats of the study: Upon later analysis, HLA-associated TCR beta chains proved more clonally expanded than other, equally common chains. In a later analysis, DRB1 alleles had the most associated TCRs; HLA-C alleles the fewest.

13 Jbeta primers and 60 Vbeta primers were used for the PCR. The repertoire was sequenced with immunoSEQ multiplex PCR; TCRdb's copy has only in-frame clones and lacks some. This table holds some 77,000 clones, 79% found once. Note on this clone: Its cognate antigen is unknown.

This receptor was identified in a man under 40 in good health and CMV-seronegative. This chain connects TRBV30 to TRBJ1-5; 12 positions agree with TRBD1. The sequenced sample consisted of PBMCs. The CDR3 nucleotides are TGTGCCTGGAGCGTTAAGTTAGGGACAGGGGGCTCCAGTCGGGGTAATCAGCCCCAGCATTTT. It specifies CAWSVKLGTGGSSRGNQPQHF.